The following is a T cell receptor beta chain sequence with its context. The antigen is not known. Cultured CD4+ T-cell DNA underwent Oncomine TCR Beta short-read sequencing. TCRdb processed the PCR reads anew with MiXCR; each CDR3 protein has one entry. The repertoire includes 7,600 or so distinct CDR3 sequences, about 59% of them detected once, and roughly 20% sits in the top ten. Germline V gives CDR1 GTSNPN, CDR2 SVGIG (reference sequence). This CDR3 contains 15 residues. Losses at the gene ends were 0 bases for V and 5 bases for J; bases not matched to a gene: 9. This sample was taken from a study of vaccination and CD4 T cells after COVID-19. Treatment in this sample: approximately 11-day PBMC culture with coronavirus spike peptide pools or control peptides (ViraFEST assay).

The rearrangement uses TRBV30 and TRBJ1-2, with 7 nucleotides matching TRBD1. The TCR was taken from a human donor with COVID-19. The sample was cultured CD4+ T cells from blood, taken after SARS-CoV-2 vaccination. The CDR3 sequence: CAWSVRRIQGYGYTF. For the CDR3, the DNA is TGTGCCTGGAGTGTTCGGCGCATACAGGGGTATGGCTACACCTTC.